These 25 T cell receptor beta chains share one sample of origin, sequenced in a study of blood T cell repertoires in COVID-19. Sequencing used immunoSEQ multiplex PCR; TCRdb keeps in-frame clones, though not all of them. The sample lists a few hundred thousand clones, 87% occurring once. Sequencing was performed on peripheral blood. The receptors stem from a man between 18 and 29 years old with active or convalescent COVID-19.

The table lists this clone with a count of one. CDR3 nucleotides: TGTGCCTTACAGGGTTTCGTCAAAAACATTCAGTACTTC. It encodes CALQGFVKNIQYF. This chain uses TRBV30 with TRBJ2-4; tentative D call: TRBD1 (6 bases). V lost 7 bases and J lost 3, with 13 bases in between. Germline CDR1 is GTSNPN and CDR2 is SVGIG (reference sequence). This CDR3 contains 13 residues.

The chain has TRBV4-3 and TRBJ1-3, with D perhaps TRBD1 (6 bases). The CDR3 has 19 amino acids. Germline assignment: CDR1 LGHNA and CDR2 YSLEER. Trimming pared 3 bases from V and 0 bases from J, leaving 21 bases between. In DNA, the CDR3 is TGCGCCAGCAGCCACCAAAATGACGGGGGGCTCAGCTCTGGAAACACCATATATTTT. This encodes CASSHQNDGGLSSGNTIYF.

The chain is built from TRBV6-1 and TRBJ1-1; D perhaps matches TRBD1 (5 bases). Trimming stripped 2 bases from V and 1 base from J, with 8 bases between. The CDR3 covers 14 residues. Germline V gene data show CDR1 as MNHNS and CDR2 as SASEGT. This chain's CDR3 is CASSEQGPNTEAFF. In DNA, the CDR3 is TGTGCCAGCAGTGAACAGGGCCCGAACACTGAAGCTTTCTTT.

The chain is built from TRBV3-1 (or the pseudogene TRBV3-2) and TRBJ2-7; the D gene is possibly TRBD2 (7 bases). Germline assignment: CDR1 LGHDT and CDR2 YNNKEL (reference sequence). CDR3 length: 14 amino acids. With 6 bases removed from V and 0 bases from J, the gap between germline ends came to 12 bases. In DNA form, the CDR3 reads TGTGCCAGCAGGGACAGCGGGGCCTCCTACGAGCAGTACTTC. Its translation is CASRDSGASYEQYF.

This clone came up once. V usage is TRBV6-2 or TRBV6-3 and J usage is TRBJ1-1, with D perhaps matching TRBD1 (5 bases). Germline-derived CDR1 and CDR2 are MNHEY and SVGEGT. Trimming took off 2 bases at V and 5 bases at J, with 9 bases between the two ends. This CDR3 spans 13 amino acids. CDR3 sequence: CASSYRGWTEAFF. CDR3 DNA: TGTGCCAGCAGTTACAGGGGTTGGACTGAAGCTTTCTTT.

J is TRBJ1-3 and V is TRBV2; TRBD1 is a possible D gene (6 bases). There are 14 residues in the CDR3. Trimming cost V 4 bases and J 4 bases, with 11 bases left between them. Germline CDR1 and CDR2: SNHLY and FYNNEI. The CDR3 reads CASSVQGSGNTIYF. The CDR3 nucleotides are TGTGCCAGCAGTGTACAGGGTTCGGGAAACACCATATATTTT.

The rearrangement joins TRBV10-1 to TRBJ2-1; TRBD2 aligns across 9 bases. The CDR3 extends over 15 amino acids. The trim removed 8 bases at V and 1 base at J, leaving 6 bases unmatched. Germline assignment: CDR1 WNHNN and CDR2 SYGVQD (reference sequence). The CDR3, as DNA: TGCGCCAGCGGGGTGACTAGCGGTTCCTACAATGAGCAGTTCTTC. It is translated as CASGVTSGSYNEQFF.

This clone was counted once. The chain links TRBV11-2 to TRBJ1-5; D gene uncertain. The CDR3 contains 14 residues. CDR1 and CDR2 from the germline V gene are SGHAT and FQNNGV. V lost 1 base and J lost 5, with 9 bases in between. The CDR3, as DNA: TGTGCCAGCAGCTTAGGTCCGGGGTATCAGCCCCAGCATTTT. Protein: CASSLGPGYQPQHF.

J is TRBJ1-1 and V is TRBV19; the match to TRBD1 covers 7 bases. The length of the CDR3 is 14 residues. After removal of 5 bases from V and 5 bases from J, the junction contained 8 bases not matched to a gene. Germline CDR1 is LNHDA and CDR2 is SQIVND (reference sequence). The CDR3 DNA reads TGTGCCAGTAGTCAAGGATACAGGGGTACTGAAGCTTTCTTT. Translating gives CASSQGYRGTEAFF.

This clone was detected a few times. The chain joins TRBV5-1 to TRBJ2-2, with 11 bases that match TRBD2. The germline CDR1 and CDR2 sequences are SGHRS and YFSETQ. The CDR3 has 16 amino acids. Unmatched junction bases numbered 4, after V lost 0 bases and J lost 6 bases. CDR3 amino acids: CASSLVASGGSGELFF. The CDR3 DNA reads as TGCGCCAGCAGCTTGGTGGCTAGCGGGGGGTCCGGGGAGCTGTTTTTT.

The chain links TRBV19 to TRBJ2-3, with 8 bases identical to TRBD1. CDR1 and CDR2 (germline): LNHDA, SQIVND (reference sequence). The CDR3 has 16 residues. With V trimmed by 6 bases and J by 0 bases, 8 bases remained unmatched. For the CDR3, the DNA is TGTGCCAGTAGCCCTGAGGACAGGGCTAGCACAGATACGCAGTATTTT. It yields the protein CASSPEDRASTDTQYF.

The table lists this clone with a count of one. The rearrangement uses TRBV7-3 and TRBJ2-1, with 11 bases that match TRBD1. The CDR3 has 14 residues. V trimming: 5 bases; J trimming: 7 bases; junction bases outside the gene matches: 4. Germline values: CDR1 SGHTA, CDR2 FQGTGA. The CDR3 DNA follows: TGTGCCAGCAGCCCCGGACAGGGGGCAAATGAGCAGTTCTTC. Its protein product is CASSPGQGANEQFF.

This clone was picked up one time. The gene calls are TRBV6-2 or TRBV6-3 and TRBJ2-7; no clear D. CDR1 is MNHEY and CDR2 is SVGEGT in the germline V gene. Trimming cost V 6 bases and J 4 bases, with 16 bases left between them. The CDR3 covers 14 residues. This CDR3 reads CASSGLPKIYEQYF. DNA for the CDR3: TGTGCCAGCAGCGGGCTTCCCAAAATTTACGAGCAGTACTTC.

The chain links TRBV9 to TRBJ1-2; TRBD1 agrees at 12 bases. The CDR3 runs to 17 residues. V dropped 0 bases and J dropped 3; count of bases not matched to a gene: 6. CDR1 is SGDLS, CDR2 YYNGEE, per germline. CDR3 bases: TGTGCCAGCAGCGTAGAAATAGGGACAGGGGGCGACTATGGCTACACCTTC. Protein product: CASSVEIGTGGDYGYTF.

This clone was detected only once. This chain joins TRBV2 and TRBJ2-1; TRBD2 might be the D (6 bases). CDR1 is SNHLY, CDR2 FYNNEI, per germline. Trimming removed 0 bases from V and 6 bases from J, with 9 bases in between. This CDR3 contains 14 residues. DNA of the CDR3: TGTGCCAGCAGTGAAGCACTACTAGCCAATGAGCAGTTCTTC. It yields the protein CASSEALLANEQFF.

This chain joins TRBV11-2 and TRBJ2-7; D not resolved. The germline CDR1 and CDR2 sequences are SGHAT and FQNNGV. The CDR3 loop spans 14 amino acids. The V end lost 1 base, the J end lost 4 bases, and 11 bases lay between the germline ends. The CDR3 reads CASSLGHKRYEQYF. The DNA for the CDR3 is TGTGCCAGCAGCTTAGGTCATAAGAGATACGAGCAGTACTTC.

The rearrangement uses TRBV5-6 and TRBJ2-5; no clear D gene. The CDR3 sequence is 15 residues long. Germline V CDR1 and CDR2: SGHDT, YYEEEE. Trimming removed 1 base at V and 0 bases at J, with 10 bases between. For the CDR3, the DNA is TGTGCCAGCAGCTTGTTCGCGGAGTACCAAGAGACCCAGTACTTC. Amino acids: CASSLFAEYQETQYF.

The chain employs TRBV3-1 (or the pseudogene TRBV3-2) and TRBJ1-2; D is possibly TRBD1 (6 bases). Germline loops: CDR1 LGHDT, CDR2 YNNKEL (reference sequence). Trimming stripped 0 bases from V and 8 bases from J, with 19 bases between. The CDR3 length is 16 residues. CDR3 region: CASSQERGTSSGGYTF. The CDR3, as DNA: TGTGCCAGCAGCCAAGAGAGGGGGACATCATCGGGAGGCTACACCTTC.

The J gene is TRBJ1-4, the V gene TRBV6-5, with D tentatively TRBD1 (6 bases). There are 16 residues in the CDR3. Germline V gene sequence: CDR1 MNHEY, CDR2 SVGAGI. With 2 bases removed from V and 3 bases from J, the gap between germline ends came to 13 bases. The chain's CDR3 is CASSYPRGPSNEKLFF. The CDR3 region has the DNA TGTGCCAGCAGTTACCCGCGGGGGCCCTCTAATGAAAAACTGTTTTTT.

The table lists this clone with a count of one. The V call is TRBV7-9, the J call TRBJ2-7, with 7 bases lining up with TRBD2. The V and J ends lost 6 bases and 2 bases, in that order; junction bases with no gene match: 7. From germline, CDR1 is SEHNR and CDR2 FQNEAQ (reference sequence). There are 14 residues in the CDR3. CDR3 coding DNA: TGTGCCAGCAGTTCGGGGGACTACGCCTACGAGCAGTACTTC. Translation gives CASSSGDYAYEQYF.

The chain recombines TRBV19 with TRBJ1-1; D is ambiguous. This CDR3 comprises 12 residues. The V end lost 4 bases, the J end lost 1 base, and 4 bases lay between the germline ends. CDR1 and CDR2 from the germline V gene are LNHDA and SQIVND (reference sequence). CDR3 bases: TGTGCCAGTAGTACAGGGAACACTGAAGCTTTCTTT. Translation: CASSTGNTEAFF.

V and J are TRBV30 and TRBJ2-7, with unresolved D. V lost 7 bases, J lost 2 bases, and 21 bases lay in between. Looked up from germline, CDR1 is GTSNPN and CDR2 is SVGIG (reference sequence). The CDR3 totals 15 residues. Here the CDR3 reads CASGDDSAVPYEQYF. The CDR3 DNA reads as TGTGCCTCCGGAGACGACTCAGCCGTTCCCTACGAGCAGTACTTC.

This clone was found once. CDR3 nucleotide sequence: TGTGCCAGCAGTCAGGGGATGGCGGGGGGGAGCTCCTACAATGAGCAGTTCTTC. Encoded protein: CASSQGMAGGSSYNEQFF. The chain employs TRBV6-6 and TRBJ2-1, with 9 bases lining up with TRBD2. This CDR3 spans 18 amino acids. Germline V gene data show CDR1 as MNHNY and CDR2 as SVGAGI (reference sequence). J lost 0 bases, V lost 5 bases, and 11 bases had no gene match.

The CDR3 loop reads CATAKRGSQETQYF. The CDR3 DNA follows: TGTGCCACCGCGAAGCGGGGATCCCAAGAGACCCAGTACTTC. This chain links TRBV7-7 with TRBJ2-5; 7 nucleotides align to TRBD2. The V gene end was trimmed by 10 bases and the J gene end by 1 base; junction bases not matched to a gene: 9. This CDR3 is built from 14 residues. Germline V lookup: CDR1 SSHAT, CDR2 FNYEAQ (reference sequence).

The chain carries TRBV7-8 and TRBJ1-5, with 7 bases fitting TRBD1. With 3 bases clipped from V and 11 bases from J, the junction kept 10 bases outside the gene matches. The length of the CDR3 is 14 residues. Germline V lookup: CDR1 SGHVS, CDR2 FQNEAQ. The CDR3 loop is CASSFGQAPSSQHF. CDR3 nucleotides: TGTGCCAGCAGCTTCGGACAGGCCCCCTCGTCCCAGCATTTT.